This T cell receptor (beta chain) comes out of a study of cytomegalovirus exposure and HLA in healthy donors. Study in general: Early released data comprised around 80 million unique TCRs from HLA-typed donors. Study conclusions and caveats: The authors later linked a missense DCLRE1C variant to TCR beta V- and J-gene trimming.

Trimming took 3 bases from V and 0 from J, leaving 15 bases between them. CDR1 is MNHEY and CDR2 is SMNVEV in the germline V gene (reference sequence). CDR3 length: 17 residues. The study ran its PCR with 60 Vbeta and 13 Jbeta primers. Per the authors' pipeline: Roughly 10 million shared chains were among about 80 million unique TCR beta chains counted in a later analysis. Clones were read by immunoSEQ multiplex PCR, and TCRdb kept only the in-frame ones, dropping some. Clone size and the V and J calls come from that table; the DNA yielded D and trimming. The repertoire holds 150,000 to 200,000 clones, with about four fifths as singletons. Details on this clone: The antigen remains undetermined.

The chain joins TRBV27 to TRBJ2-1; TRBD1 might be the D (6 bases). This TCR derives from a woman between 18 and 29 years old in good health and CMV-seropositive. The sequenced sample was PBMCs. The CDR3 region is CASSFFLQGSSYNEQFF. CDR3 DNA sequence: TGTGCCAGCAGTTTCTTCCTCCAGGGGAGCTCCTACAATGAGCAGTTCTTC.